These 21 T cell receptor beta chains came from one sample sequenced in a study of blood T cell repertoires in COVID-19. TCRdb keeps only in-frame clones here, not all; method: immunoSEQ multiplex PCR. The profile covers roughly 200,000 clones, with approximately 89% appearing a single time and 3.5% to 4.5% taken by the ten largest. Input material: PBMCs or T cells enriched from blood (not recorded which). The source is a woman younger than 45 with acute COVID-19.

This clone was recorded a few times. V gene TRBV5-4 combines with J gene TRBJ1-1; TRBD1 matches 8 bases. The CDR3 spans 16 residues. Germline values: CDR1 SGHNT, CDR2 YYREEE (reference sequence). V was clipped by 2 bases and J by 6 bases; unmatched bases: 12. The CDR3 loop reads CASSFPLRGRSAEAFF. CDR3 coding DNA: TGTGCCAGCAGCTTTCCTCTCAGGGGGCGCAGCGCTGAAGCTTTCTTT. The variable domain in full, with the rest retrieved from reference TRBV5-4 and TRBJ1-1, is ETGVTQSPTHLIKTRGQQVTLRCSSQSGHNTVSWYQQALGQGPQFIFQYYREEENGRGNFPPRFSGLQFPNYSSELNVNALELDDSALYLCASSFPLRGRSAEAFFGQGTRLTVV.

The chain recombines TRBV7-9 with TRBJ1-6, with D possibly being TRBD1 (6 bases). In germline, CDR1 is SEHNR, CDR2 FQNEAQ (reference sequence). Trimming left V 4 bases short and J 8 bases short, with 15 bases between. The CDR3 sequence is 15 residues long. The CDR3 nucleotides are TGTGCCAGCAGCTCGAGAGGGGGAGCGGATTCACCCCTCCACTTT. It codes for CASSSRGGADSPLHF.

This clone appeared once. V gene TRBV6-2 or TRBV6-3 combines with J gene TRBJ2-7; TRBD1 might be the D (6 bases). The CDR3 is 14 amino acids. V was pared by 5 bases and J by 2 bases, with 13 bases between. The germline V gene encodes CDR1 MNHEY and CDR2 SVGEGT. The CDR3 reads CASSQRGGPYEQYF. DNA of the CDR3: TGTGCCAGCAGTCAACGAGGGGGACCCTACGAGCAGTACTTC.

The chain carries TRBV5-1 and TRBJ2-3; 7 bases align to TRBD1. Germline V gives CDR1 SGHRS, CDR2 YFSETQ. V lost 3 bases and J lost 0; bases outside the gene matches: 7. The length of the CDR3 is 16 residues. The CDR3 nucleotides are TGCGCCAGCAGCTGGGGACAGTACACTAGCACAGATACGCAGTATTTT. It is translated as CASSWGQYTSTDTQYF.

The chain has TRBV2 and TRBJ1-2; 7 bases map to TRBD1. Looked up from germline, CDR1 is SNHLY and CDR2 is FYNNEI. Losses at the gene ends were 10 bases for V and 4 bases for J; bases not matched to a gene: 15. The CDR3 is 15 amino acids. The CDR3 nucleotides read TGTGCCAAGAGCGAAACAACCAGGGGGACCTATGGCTACACCTTC. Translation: CAKSETTRGTYGYTF.

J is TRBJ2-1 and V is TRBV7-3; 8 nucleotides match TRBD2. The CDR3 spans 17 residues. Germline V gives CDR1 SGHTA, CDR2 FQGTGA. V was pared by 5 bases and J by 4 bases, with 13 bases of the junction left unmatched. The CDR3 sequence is CASSPSGDSGVYNEQFF. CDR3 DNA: TGTGCCAGCAGCCCCTCGGGGGATAGCGGGGTATACAATGAGCAGTTCTTC.

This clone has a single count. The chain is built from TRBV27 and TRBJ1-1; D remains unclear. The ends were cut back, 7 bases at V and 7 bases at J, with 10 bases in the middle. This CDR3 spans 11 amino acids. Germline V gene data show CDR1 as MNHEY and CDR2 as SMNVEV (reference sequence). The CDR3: CASIFGLEAFF. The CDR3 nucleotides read TGTGCCAGCATCTTTGGACTTGAAGCTTTCTTT.

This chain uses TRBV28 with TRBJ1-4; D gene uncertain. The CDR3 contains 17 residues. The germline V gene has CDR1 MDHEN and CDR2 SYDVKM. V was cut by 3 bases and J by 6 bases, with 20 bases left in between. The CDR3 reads CASSFWTSGNSDEKLFF. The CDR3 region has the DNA TGTGCCAGCAGTTTTTGGACTTCGGGGAACAGCGATGAAAAACTGTTTTTT.

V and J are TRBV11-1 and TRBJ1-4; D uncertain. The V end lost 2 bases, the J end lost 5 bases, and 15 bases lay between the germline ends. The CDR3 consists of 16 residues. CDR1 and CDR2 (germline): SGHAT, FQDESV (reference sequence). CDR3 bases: TGTGCCAGCAGCTTACTCAATTCGGGAGGAAATGAAAAACTGTTTTTT. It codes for CASSLLNSGGNEKLFF.

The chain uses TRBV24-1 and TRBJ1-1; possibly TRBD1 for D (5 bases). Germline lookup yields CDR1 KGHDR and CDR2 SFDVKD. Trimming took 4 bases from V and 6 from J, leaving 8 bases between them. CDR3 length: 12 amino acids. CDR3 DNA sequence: TGTGCCACCAGTGAAGAAGGGGCTGAAGCTTTCTTT. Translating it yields CATSEEGAEAFF.

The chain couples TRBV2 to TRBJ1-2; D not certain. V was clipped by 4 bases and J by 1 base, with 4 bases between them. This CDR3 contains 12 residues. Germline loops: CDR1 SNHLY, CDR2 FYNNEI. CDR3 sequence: CASSVSNYGYTF. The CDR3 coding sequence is TGTGCCAGCAGTGTCAGTAACTATGGCTACACCTTC.

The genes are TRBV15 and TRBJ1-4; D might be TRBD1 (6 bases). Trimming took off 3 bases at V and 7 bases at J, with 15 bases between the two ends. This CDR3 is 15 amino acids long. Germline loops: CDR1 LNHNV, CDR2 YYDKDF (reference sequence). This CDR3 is CATSSPGGGLEKLFF. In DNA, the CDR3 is TGTGCCACCAGCAGCCCGGGAGGGGGTCTTGAAAAACTGTTTTTT. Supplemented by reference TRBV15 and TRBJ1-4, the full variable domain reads DAMVIQNPRYQVTQFGKPVTLSCSQTLNHNVMYWYQQKSSQAPKLLFHYYDKDFNNEADTPDNFQSRRPNTSFCFLDIRSPGLGDTAMYLCATSSPGGGLEKLFFGSGTQLSVL.

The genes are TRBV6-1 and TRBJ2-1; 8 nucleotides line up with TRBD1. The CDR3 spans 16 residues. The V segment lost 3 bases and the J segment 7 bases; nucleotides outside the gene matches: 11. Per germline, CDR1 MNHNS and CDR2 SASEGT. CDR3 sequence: CASSEIRGPWGNEQFF. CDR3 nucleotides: TGTGCCAGCAGTGAGATCAGGGGGCCCTGGGGGAATGAGCAGTTCTTC.

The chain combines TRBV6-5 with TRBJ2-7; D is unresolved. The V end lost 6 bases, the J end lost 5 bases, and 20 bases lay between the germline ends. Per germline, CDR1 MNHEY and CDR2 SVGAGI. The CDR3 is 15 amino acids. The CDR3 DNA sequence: TGTGCCAGCAGCGTCCTACGTCGGGTCCCCAACGAGCAGTACTTC. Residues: CASSVLRRVPNEQYF.

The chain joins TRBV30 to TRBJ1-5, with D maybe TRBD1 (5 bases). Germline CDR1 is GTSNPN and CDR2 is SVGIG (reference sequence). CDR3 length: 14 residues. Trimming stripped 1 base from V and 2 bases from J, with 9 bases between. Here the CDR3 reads CAWSEGVGNQPQHF. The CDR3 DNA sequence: TGTGCCTGGAGTGAAGGGGTGGGCAATCAGCCCCAGCATTTT.

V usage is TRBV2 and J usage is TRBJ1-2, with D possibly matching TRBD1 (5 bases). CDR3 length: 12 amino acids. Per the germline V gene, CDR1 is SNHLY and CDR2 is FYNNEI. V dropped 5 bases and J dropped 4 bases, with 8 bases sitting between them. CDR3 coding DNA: TGTGCCAGCAGTCAGGGCGGCTATGGCTACACCTTC. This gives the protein CASSQGGYGYTF.

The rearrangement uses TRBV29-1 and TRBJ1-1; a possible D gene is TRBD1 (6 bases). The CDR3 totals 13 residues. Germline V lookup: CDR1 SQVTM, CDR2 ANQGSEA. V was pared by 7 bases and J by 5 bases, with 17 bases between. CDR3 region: CSATGPVYTEAFF. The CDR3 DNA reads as TGCAGCGCCACAGGGCCTGTTTATACTGAAGCTTTCTTT.

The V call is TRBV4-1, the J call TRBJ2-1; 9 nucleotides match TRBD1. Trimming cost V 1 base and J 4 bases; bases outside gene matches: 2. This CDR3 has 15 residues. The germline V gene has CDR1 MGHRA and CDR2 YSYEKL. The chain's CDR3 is CASSQVGQGYNEQFF. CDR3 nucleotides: TGCGCCAGCAGCCAAGTAGGACAGGGGTACAATGAGCAGTTCTTC.

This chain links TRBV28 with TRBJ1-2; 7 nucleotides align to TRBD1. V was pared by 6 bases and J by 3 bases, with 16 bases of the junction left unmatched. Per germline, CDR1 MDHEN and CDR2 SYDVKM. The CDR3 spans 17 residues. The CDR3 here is CASSRLGGQGGYYGYTF. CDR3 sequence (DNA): TGTGCCAGCAGCCGCCTAGGGGGACAAGGGGGCTACTATGGCTACACCTTC.

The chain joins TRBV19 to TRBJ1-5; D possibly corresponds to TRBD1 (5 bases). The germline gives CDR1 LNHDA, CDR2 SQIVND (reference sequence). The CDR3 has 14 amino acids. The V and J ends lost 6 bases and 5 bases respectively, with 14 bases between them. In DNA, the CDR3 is TGTGCCAGTAGGGCGGGGGACGGATATCAGCCCCAGCATTTT. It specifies CASRAGDGYQPQHF.

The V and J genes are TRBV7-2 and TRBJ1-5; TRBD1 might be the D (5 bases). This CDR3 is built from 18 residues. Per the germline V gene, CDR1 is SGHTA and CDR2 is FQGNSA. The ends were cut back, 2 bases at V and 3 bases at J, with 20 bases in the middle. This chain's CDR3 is CASSLNGGVDSSNQPQHF. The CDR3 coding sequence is TGTGCCAGCAGCTTAAATGGGGGGGTAGACAGCTCCAATCAGCCCCAGCATTTT.